The rows below give T cell receptor beta chains drawn from one sample of a study of blood T cell dynamics during melanoma immunotherapy. Repertoires were generated with immunoSEQ multiplex PCR, while TCRdb's copy carries only in-frame clones and drops some. This sample has roughly 6,900 clones; less than 85% occur once, and the top ten carry around 28%. Sequenced here: blood, sampled from a patient treated with checkpoint blockade. These receptors all stem from a human donor with melanoma. CDR3s leave out the opening cysteine and the closing phenylalanine or tryptophan. The order of the fields is V gene, clone size, CDR3 protein. The size entry is marked missing in some rows and otherwise reads once, few, many or a size class.

v_call: TRBV11-1; clone_size: .; cdr3_aa: ASSLGQINQPQH
v_call: TRBV2; clone_size: few; cdr3_aa: ASSESGLHT
v_call: TRBV18; clone_size: .; cdr3_aa: ASSGQNSGNTIY
v_call: TRBV7-6; clone_size: .; cdr3_aa: ASSIGQNTEAF
v_call: TRBV4-2; clone_size: .; cdr3_aa: ASSLTSGGAQETQY
v_call: TRBV6-6; clone_size: .; cdr3_aa: ASSYSILGDYEQY
v_call: TRBV29-1; clone_size: medium-sized; cdr3_aa: SFHSQGGRTEAF
v_call: TRBV7-9; clone_size: .; cdr3_aa: ASSLHIWAQPQH
v_call: TRBV7-8; clone_size: .; cdr3_aa: ASSLGSGQNTEAF
v_call: TRBV18; clone_size: once; cdr3_aa: ASSLTAGRQNYGYT
v_call: TRBV5-1; clone_size: .; cdr3_aa: ASSLAGTAAYEQY
v_call: TRBV6-5; clone_size: .; cdr3_aa: ASRAREKGYGYT
v_call: TRBV2; clone_size: .; cdr3_aa: ASSADRGPYNEQF
v_call: TRBV2; clone_size: .; cdr3_aa: ASSEGQGAGYGYT
v_call: TRBV2; clone_size: .; cdr3_aa: ASSEDMLAIYT
v_call: TRBV7-6; clone_size: .; cdr3_aa: ASSLGGGDTYEQY
v_call: TRBV11-2; clone_size: .; cdr3_aa: ASSSPGQENIQY
v_call: TRBV18; clone_size: .; cdr3_aa: ASSPPNKFTGGYT
v_call: TRBV7-1; clone_size: .; cdr3_aa: ASSLLGDRHYGYT
v_call: TRBV27; clone_size: once; cdr3_aa: ASSLIGTAKTYEQY
v_call: TRBV11-2; clone_size: .; cdr3_aa: ASSLDPAGFNEQF
v_call: TRBV6-5; clone_size: .; cdr3_aa: ASRYNTEAF
v_call: TRBV18; clone_size: few; cdr3_aa: ASSSWGGARGANVLT
v_call: TRBV29-1; clone_size: .; cdr3_aa: SVAIPGLQETQY
v_call: TRBV2; clone_size: .; cdr3_aa: ASSARVGNSPLH
v_call: TRBV13; clone_size: .; cdr3_aa: ASSSPGVNTEAF
v_call: TRBV7-2; clone_size: once; cdr3_aa: ASSLDWSYNSPLH